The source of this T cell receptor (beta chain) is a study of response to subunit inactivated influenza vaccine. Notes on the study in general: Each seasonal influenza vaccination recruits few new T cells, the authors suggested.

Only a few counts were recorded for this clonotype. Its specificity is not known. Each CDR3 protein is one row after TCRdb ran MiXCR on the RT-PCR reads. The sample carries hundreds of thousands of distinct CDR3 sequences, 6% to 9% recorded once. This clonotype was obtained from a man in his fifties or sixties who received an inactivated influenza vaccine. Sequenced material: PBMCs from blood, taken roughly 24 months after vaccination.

The CDR3 DNA follows: TGCAGCGTTCGACTGTCCCTCACAGATACGCAGTATTTT. Its protein is CSVRLSLTDTQYF. V is TRBV29-1 and J is TRBJ2-3; no clear D gene. The CDR3 has 13 amino acids. Germline V gene sequence: CDR1 SQVTM, CDR2 ANQGSEA. V lost 5 bases and J 2 bases, leaving 11 bases between the germline ends.